This T cell receptor beta chain was sequenced in a study of identical twins (dated by TCRdb to 2016 to 2018). With regard to the full study: To test whether fetal clonotypes persist, this study deep-sequenced TCR alpha and beta repertoires from monozygotic twins, from unrelated adults of various ages, and from cord blood. Replicate twin experiments were performed at different times using different library preparation protocols to rule out contamination.

Concerning this clonotype itself: Its antigen is not yet known. Qualities for individual bases were not recorded, and no much larger clone is one base off.

Cut back by 5 bases and 2 bases, the V and J ends lie 12 bases apart. The CDR3 spans 13 residues, from the cysteine through the phenylalanine. The only DNA kept is the CDR3, 39 bases in frame from the first base. As encoded in the germline V gene, CDR1 is SQVTM while CDR2 is ANQGSEA. Receptors were amplified or captured by 5' RACE. Reads for this sample came from an Illumina HiSeq 2000. Template switching added a universal primer binding site, and the final cDNA carried a unique molecular identifier that allowed TCR cDNA molecules to be counted accurately. Specific primers in the conserved constant-segment region were used to synthesize first-strand cDNA for TCR alpha and beta chains. To control for contamination, every cDNA library was double barcoded, receiving both a SMART-Mk sample barcode and Illumina barcodes. Two successive PCR steps introduced TruSeq adapter sequences along with Illumina sample barcodes. The TCR alpha and beta cDNA libraries were sequenced on the Illumina HiSeq platform using custom primers. The authors' analysis ran thus. MiGEC was used to process raw reads and extract unique molecular identifiers, and MiXCR was used to find CDR3 positions. Recombination models were inferred per individual with the repgenHMM and IGoR tools using an EM algorithm. The tcR package in R was used for shared clonotype analysis, with sharing normalized by the product of cloneset sizes. To study raw recombination without the effects of thymic and clonal selection, out-of-frame nonproductive sequences were analyzed. TCRdb reran the public reads through fastp at Q25 and MiXCR, keeping productive beta chains. Records with the same CDR3 protein are collapsed into one entry carrying the most frequent genes and DNA. In this record, the V and J calls reflect TCRdb's handling and not the investigators' own analysis. The sample yields about 190,000 distinct CDR3 sequences; 15% were counted once. The ten most abundant clones make up 40% of the sample.

Findings and caveats that apply to the study as a whole: Invariant T cells such as MAIT and iNKT could partly confound zero-insertion analyses, though diverse VJ usage argued against this for most clonotypes. In beta out-of-frame sequences, excess twin sharing was weaker, because having fewer shared sequences lowered the signal-to-noise ratio. Because the same donors could not be followed over many years, the conclusions relied on cross-sectional statistical analysis. Recombination models systematically underestimated out-of-frame TCR alpha sharing in monozygotic twins but agreed with sharing between unrelated individuals. Fewer insertions were carried by abundant cord blood beta clonotypes; a weaker similar trend was observed in young adult naive repertoires, while no such trend was observed in memory repertoires. Out-of-frame TCR alpha sequences shared between twins showed an excess of low generation-probability sequences compared with coincidental sharing between unrelated individuals.

All donors were healthy Caucasians. Three pairs of female monozygotic twins, all aged roughly 18 to 29 years, were included in the twin cohort. Positive isolation kits from Invitrogen were used to isolate the CD4+ and CD8+ T cell populations. The same data also went into a second study, on T cells expressing NK-cell markers. The other study reports the following: TCR beta-chain repertoires were profiled in sorted CD3+CD56+NKG2C+, CD3+CD56+NKG2C- and CD3+CD56-NKG2C+ T-cell subsets from fewer than 10 donors. Seven of the eight sequenced donors were HCMV-seropositive and one was HCMV-seronegative. To restrict sorting to alphabetaTCR-expressing T cells, an anti-gammadeltaTCR antibody was added in several experiments. In more than five donors, the dominant CD3+CD56+NKG2C+ clonotypes were found to rank among the top 10 CD8+ clonotypes and to make up about 1.0-7.5% of CD8+ T cells. Those dominant clonotypes were again the most abundant among CD3+CD56-NKG2C+ cells in a handful of donors, at roughly 28.3-60.1%. It remained unclear whether the expanded NKG2C-expressing T cell clones were specific for HCMV antigens. The study sequenced eight donors, all healthy volunteers chosen at random: three men and five women. To determine HCMV serostatus, a commercial ELISA kit was used to detect HCMV-specific IgG in serum. MIGEC was used to demultiplex reads and group reads by UMI, and MiTCR was used to assemble and quantify clonotypes. To exclude erroneous sequences, any TCR cDNA sequence not supported by at least two reads was discarded. The tcR package was used for downstream repertoire analysis, and clonotypes were matched between fractions using CDR3 nucleotide sequence together with V segment. VDJmatch was used to annotate antigen specificity against VDJdb, with one amino acid substitution allowed in CDR3.

The material sequenced was CD8+ T cells sorted from blood. The rearranged chain carries TRBV29-1 and TRBJ2-5; too little of a D gene remains to name it. The receptor's source is a woman between 18 and 29 years old in good health. The nucleotide sequence is TGCAGCGTTCTGGAAGGGCTGCAAGAGACCCAGTACTTC. Its protein is CSVLEGLQETQYF.